This TCR beta chain was captured in a study of T cell repertoires in cytomegalovirus infection (dated by TCRdb to about 2019). Notes on the research overall: Peptide stimulations targeted recently identified HLA-C-restricted CMV epitopes, whose presentation resists viral immunomodulation, together with well-studied HLA-B-restricted epitopes. Donor HLA type was relevant to the analysis, because carriage of CMV infection together with the matching HLA type was indicated by public TCR beta signatures. What the study reported, not specific to this receptor: Cumulative frequency of public TCR beta family members discriminated carriers of CMV infection plus the relevant HLA type in this cohort and an independent approximately 350-donor cohort. The ex vivo response was dominated by HLA-C-restricted CMV-specific TCR beta clonotypes, which also provided the single most frequent clonotype in two of eight donors.

Only a few counts were recorded for this clonotype. This receptor's antigen is unknown. No base qualities exist here, and no much larger clone lies one base off it. The instrument given in TCRdb is Illumina HiSeq 1500. Starting from the raw public reads, TCRdb applied fastp trimming at Q25, assembled clones with MiXCR and retained in-frame beta chains. Under each unique CDR3 protein, matching rows form one entry showing the most common genes and DNA. For this sample there are roughly 920,000 distinct CDR3 sequences; 31% appear just once. The biggest ten clones account for more than 13% of the sample. In light of the paper, this sample's treatment or condition label describes: in vitro stimulation with specific CMV peptide epitopes to enrich CMV-specific T cells. Per the germline V gene, SGHTA is the CDR1 and FQGNSA is the CDR2. Deletion took 0 bases off V and 3 bases off J, with a span of 17 bases between the germline ends. The CDR3 covers 17 residues, taking in both the cysteine and the phenylalanine. Here the CDR3 DNA is all that survives: 51 bases in frame from base 1.

The source of this sequence is a human donor in good health (CMV status not recorded). Some clones in this sample may be carry-over from other donors' samples. The chain is encoded by TRBV7-2 joined to TRBJ2-5; TRBD1 might be the D gene, on 6 matching bases. Source: cultured CD8+ T cells from PBMCs, taken from culture after CMV antigen stimulation. The bases are TGTGCCAGCAGCTTAGCCCAGGGGAATGGGGGTAAAGAGACCCAGTACTTC. The translation is CASSLAQGNGGKETQYF.